In its sample, the clone carrying this T cell receptor beta chain was seen once. This entry comes from a study of blood T cell repertoires in COVID-19. Method: immunoSEQ multiplex PCR; TCRdb's copy keeps in-frame clones and lacks some. In the table there are approximately 130,000 clones, around 87% of which are singletons. From germline, CDR1 is LGHDT and CDR2 YNNKEL (reference sequence). There are 18 residues in the CDR3. V shed 2 bases and J 9 bases; nucleotides not matched to a gene: 12. The rearrangement joins TRBV3-1 (or the pseudogene TRBV3-2) to TRBJ2-1; 14 positions match TRBD2. Sequencing was performed on peripheral blood. The origin of this receptor is a man aged 45-65 years with acute or convalescent COVID-19. DNA for the CDR3: TGTGCCAGCAGCCAACGTTATAGGACTAGCGGGAGGTTAACTGAGCAGTTCTTC. Its translation: CASSQRYRTSGRLTEQFF.